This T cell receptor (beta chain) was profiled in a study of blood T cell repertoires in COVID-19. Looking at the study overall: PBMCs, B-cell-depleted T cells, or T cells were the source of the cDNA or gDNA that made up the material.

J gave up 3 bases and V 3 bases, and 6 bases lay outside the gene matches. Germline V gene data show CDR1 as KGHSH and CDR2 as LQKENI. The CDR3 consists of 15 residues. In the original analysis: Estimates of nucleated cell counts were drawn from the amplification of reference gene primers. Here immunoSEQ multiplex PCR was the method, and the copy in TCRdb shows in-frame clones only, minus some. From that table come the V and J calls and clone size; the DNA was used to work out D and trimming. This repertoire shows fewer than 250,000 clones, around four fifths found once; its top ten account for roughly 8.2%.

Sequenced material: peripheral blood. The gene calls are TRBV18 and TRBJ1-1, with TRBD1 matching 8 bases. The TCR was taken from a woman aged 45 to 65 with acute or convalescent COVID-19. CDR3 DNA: TGTGCCAGCTCACCTTCAGGGGGCAAACACACTGAAGCTTTCTTT. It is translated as CASSPSGGKHTEAFF.